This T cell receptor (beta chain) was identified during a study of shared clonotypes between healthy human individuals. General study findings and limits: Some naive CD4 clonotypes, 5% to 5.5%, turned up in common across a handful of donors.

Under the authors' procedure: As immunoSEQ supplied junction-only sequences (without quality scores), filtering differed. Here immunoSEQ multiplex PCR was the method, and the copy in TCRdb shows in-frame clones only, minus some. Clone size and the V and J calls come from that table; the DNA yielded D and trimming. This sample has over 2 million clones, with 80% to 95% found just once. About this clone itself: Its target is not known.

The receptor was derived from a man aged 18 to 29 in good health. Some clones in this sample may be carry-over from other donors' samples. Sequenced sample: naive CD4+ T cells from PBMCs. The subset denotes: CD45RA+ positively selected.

CDR3 sequence (DNA): TGTGCCAGCTCAGCCGGACAGGGTGCCTACAATGAGCAGTTCTTC. Its protein is CASSAGQGAYNEQFF. The rearrangement links TRBV18 to TRBJ2-1; TRBD1 agrees at 8 bases. CDR1 and CDR2 from the germline V gene are KGHSH and LQKENI. The CDR3 consists of 15 residues. V was clipped by 5 bases and J by 2 bases; unmatched bases: 5.